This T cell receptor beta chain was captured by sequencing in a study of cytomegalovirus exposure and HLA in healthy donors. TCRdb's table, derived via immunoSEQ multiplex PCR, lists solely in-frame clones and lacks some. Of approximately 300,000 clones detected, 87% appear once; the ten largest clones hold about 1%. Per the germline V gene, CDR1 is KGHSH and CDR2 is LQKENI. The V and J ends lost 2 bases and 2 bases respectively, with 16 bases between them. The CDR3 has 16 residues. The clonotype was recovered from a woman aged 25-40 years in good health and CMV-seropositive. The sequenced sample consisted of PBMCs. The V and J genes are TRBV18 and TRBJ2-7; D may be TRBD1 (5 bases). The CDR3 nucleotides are TGTGCCAGCTCACCAGATTACCCAGACAGAGCCTACGAGCAGTACTTC. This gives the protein CASSPDYPDRAYEQYF.